This T cell receptor (beta chain) was recovered during a study of blood T cell dynamics during melanoma immunotherapy (dated by TCRdb to 2020 to 2022). With regard to the full study: All patients had metastatic melanoma and were given first-line pembrolizumab or nivolumab plus ipilimumab as standard of care in the United Kingdom. To find early correlates of response, peripheral T cell receptor repertoires were profiled in metastatic melanoma patients before and after one cycle of checkpoint inhibitor therapy. The training cohort consisted of consecutive patients, while an additional independent group of patients from the same centre was pooled to form an external validation set.

All DNA extracted from each sorted CD8+ T cell subset was loaded into the assay. The immunoSEQ TCRb Assay kit was used according to manufacturer instructions to amplify TCR beta CDR3 sequences from genomic DNA. The KAPA Library Quantification Kit for Illumina platforms was used to quantify pooled libraries by qPCR. Sequencing of the pooled libraries was done on an Illumina NextSeq 500, with clustering at roughly 0.55-1.1 pM. As for the authors' bioinformatics: The TCR data were analyzed using immunoSEQ ANALYZER and the R LymphoSeq package. A rearrangement efficiency score was calculated as productive divided by the sum of productive and non-productive CDR3 sequences. Clonality was assessed using the Gini coefficient and diversity using the Renyi index at alpha=1, with pairwise comparisons between timepoints within each patient. In LymphoSeq, clonal relatedness was computed using an edit distance of 3, and repertoire similarity was computed using the Bhattacharyya coefficient. Linear discriminant analysis on week-3 changes in clonality and diversity was built with the R MASS and caret packages to classify response. This is the immuneACCESS table as TCRdb keeps it, with only in-frame sequences that have V and J called. A part of the clones is gone; compared with another copy, unresolved V genes explain less than half, and the rest is unexplained. That table gives V, J and clone size, and the DNA gave D and trimming. The sample contains some 16,000 clones, 85% to 95% of them found a single time. Of the sample, around 0.2% is held by the ten largest clones.

Including the terminal cysteine and phenylalanine, the CDR3 comprises 15 residues. Of all the DNA, just the CDR3 is kept, 45 bases in frame from base 1. V is shortened by 2 bases, J by 2 bases, and the region joining them spans 10 bases. CDR1 WSHSY and CDR2 SAAADI were looked up in the germline V gene. On the study overall, not on this receptor specifically: Of the sorted CD8+ subsets, TIE cells had both the greatest clonality and the greatest similarity to cfDNA CDR3 sequences, which suggests active turnover converging on dominant clones. The relatively small sample size was acknowledged as something that could potentially limit how far the results can be generalized. Whether the T cell clones behind the repertoire changes were melanoma-specific or instead reflected general immune activation was something the study could not determine.

The time point label, as the study defines it: week 3, after first cycle of checkpoint inhibitor. Blood samples were taken before treatment (T0) and at week 3 (W3), following the first cycle of checkpoint blockade. Except for a couple of patients with rapid clinical progression, response was assessed 12 weeks after the first infusion by RECIST 1.1; disease control meant complete response, partial response or stable disease. Any patient who had received prior systemic cancer treatment, was on concomitant immunosuppressant therapy or had synchronous other active malignancies was excluded. Sorted CD8+ memory and naive T cell subsets were sequenced at T0 and W3 from six patients, of whom three were progressing and three had disease control. Lymphoprep and SepMate tubes were used to isolate PBMC from blood, and red cell lysis was then performed. QIAamp DNA Blood Mini kits were used to extract DNA from PBMC and sorted T cell subsets. CD8+ T cell subsets were sorted live on a FACSAria III cytometer and then frozen prior to DNA extraction. For flow cytometry, fresh PBMC were kept at 4 degrees C in PBS with about 2% fetal bovine serum and analyzed within 24 hours.

Remarks on this clone: Its binding antigen is unknown. No quality values exist for individual bases; no much larger clone is one base distant.

The sample here was effector memory CD8+ T cells from blood, taken from a patient treated with checkpoint blockade. The chain employs TRBV10-2 and TRBJ1-5; too little of a D gene remains to name it. The clonotype was recovered from a human donor with melanoma. This receptor has the CDR3 CASSEMGLGNQPQHF. The DNA sequence reads TGCGCCAGCAGTGAGATGGGTTTAGGCAATCAGCCCCAGCATTTT.